The 12 T cell receptor beta chains below all came from one sample that was sequenced in a study of blood T cell repertoires in COVID-19. Some clones are missing from TCRdb's copy, which holds only in-frame ones; the method was immunoSEQ multiplex PCR. This sample yields over 120,000 clones, of which around 89% are seen a single time; around 3% belongs to the top ten. The sequenced sample was peripheral blood. The receptors come from a man aged 60-69 years with active or convalescent COVID-19.

V usage is TRBV3-1 (or the pseudogene TRBV3-2) and J usage is TRBJ2-7; D gene ambiguous. Trimming took 1 base from V and 4 from J, leaving 5 bases between them. The CDR3 runs to 12 residues. Germline-derived CDR1 and CDR2 are LGHDT and YNNKEL (reference sequence). Written as DNA, the CDR3 is TGTGCCAGCAGCCAAGCAGGTTACGAGCAGTACTTC. Encoded protein: CASSQAGYEQYF.

The chain has TRBV24-1 and TRBJ1-1; the match to TRBD1 covers 8 bases. Per the germline V gene, CDR1 is KGHDR and CDR2 is SFDVKD. The CDR3 is 15 amino acids. The junction had 3 bases not matched to a gene; V was cut back by 3 bases and J by 1 base. In nucleotides, the CDR3 is TGTGCCACCAGTGATCCCGGACAGGGGAACACTGAAGCTTTCTTT. Residues: CATSDPGQGNTEAFF.

The rearrangement links TRBV24-1 to TRBJ2-4; D unresolved. The V end was cut by 2 bases, the J end by 9 bases, with 4 bases between. This CDR3 is 11 amino acids long. Germline assignment: CDR1 KGHDR and CDR2 SFDVKD. The chain's CDR3 is CATSDYGIQYF. For the CDR3, the DNA is TGTGCCACCAGTGATTACGGCATTCAGTACTTC.

The chain couples TRBV5-4 to TRBJ1-6, with 7 nucleotides matching TRBD1. The CDR3 totals 15 residues. With V trimmed by 4 bases and J by 10 bases, 11 bases remained unmatched. Germline CDR1 and CDR2: SGHNT and YYREEE (reference sequence). The CDR3 DNA reads TGTGCCAGCAGCGCGGAACAGGGGAACGGATCACCCCTCCACTTT. It translates to CASSAEQGNGSPLHF.

This clone was found once. The chain recombines TRBV7-2 with TRBJ1-3, with TRBD1 matching over 7 bases. V lost 5 bases, J lost 2 bases, and 6 bases stayed unmatched. The CDR3 covers 15 residues. The germline CDR1 and CDR2 sequences are SGHTA and FQGNSA. CDR3 loop: CASSGRQGTGNTIYF. The DNA of the CDR3 is TGTGCCAGCAGCGGCCGACAGGGTACTGGAAACACCATATATTTT.

The V gene is TRBV18, the J gene TRBJ1-2, with a tentative D call TRBD1 (5 bases). The germline V gene encodes CDR1 KGHSH and CDR2 LQKENI. This CDR3 is built from 12 residues. Trimming removed 2 bases from V and 5 bases from J, with 6 bases in between. CDR3 in amino acids: CASSPGGYGYTF. DNA for the CDR3: TGTGCCAGCTCACCAGGGGGGTATGGCTACACCTTC. Combining the CDR3 with reference TRBV18 and TRBJ1-2 gives the whole variable domain NAGVMQNPRHLVRRRGQEARLRCSPMKGHSHVYWYRQLPEEGLKFMVYLQKENIIDESGMPKERFSAEFPKEGPSILRIQQVVRGDSAAYFCASSPGGYGYTFGSGTRLTVV.

The sample holds one count of this clone. The chain combines TRBV30 with TRBJ2-7; no reliable D call. Looked up from germline, CDR1 is GTSNPN and CDR2 is SVGIG (reference sequence). CDR3 length: 12 amino acids. V was trimmed by 5 bases and J by 2 bases, leaving 10 bases between them. The CDR3 DNA follows: TGTGCCTGGGAACAGTCAGCCTACGAGCAGTACTTC. Amino acid sequence: CAWEQSAYEQYF.

This clone has only one observation. The chain recombines TRBV1 with TRBJ2-1; TRBD2 was called by the table and not checked on the DNA. TRBV1 is tagged as a pseudogene. This CDR3 region has 16 residues. CDR3 DNA sequence: TGCACCAGCAGCCAAGATCTAGGACTAGCGGGACCATCGCAGTTCTTC. Encoded protein: CTSSQDLGLAGPSQFF.

The J gene is TRBJ2-7, the V gene TRBV9; the match to TRBD2 covers 10 bases. There are 14 residues in the CDR3. The trim removed 4 bases at V and 4 bases at J, leaving 5 bases unmatched. Per the germline V gene, CDR1 is SGDLS and CDR2 is YYNGEE. The CDR3 nucleotides read TGTGCCAGCAGCCCCGGACTAGCGGCTTACGAGCAGTACTTC. Protein: CASSPGLAAYEQYF.

The chain carries TRBV29-1 and TRBJ2-7; TRBD1 might be the D (5 bases). Germline V gene lookup returns CDR1 SQVTM and CDR2 ANQGSEA. V was pared by 5 bases and J by 9 bases, with 14 bases between. The CDR3 has 11 amino acids. CDR3 sequence (DNA): TGCAGCGTTCGAACGCAGGGTTTGCAGTACTTC. Encoded protein: CSVRTQGLQYF.

The rearrangement joins TRBV24-1 to TRBJ2-7; possible D gene TRBD1, 6 bases. Trimming took off 7 bases at V and 0 bases at J, with 15 bases between the two ends. Germline V lookup: CDR1 KGHDR, CDR2 SFDVKD. The CDR3 runs to 15 residues. The CDR3 DNA follows: TGTGCCACCAGGGACAGTTCTTCATCCTCCTACGAGCAGTACTTC. Residues: CATRDSSSSSYEQYF.

This chain connects TRBV5-1 to TRBJ1-2; D is possibly TRBD1 (5 bases). This CDR3 has 19 amino acids. V shed 2 bases and J shed 1 base, with 24 bases lying between them. The germline gives CDR1 SGHRS, CDR2 YFSETQ. The CDR3 loop is CASSFPVRGGPLLNYGYTF. The CDR3 region has the DNA TGCGCCAGCAGCTTCCCGGTTCGGGGGGGACCTCTCCTTAACTATGGCTACACCTTC.